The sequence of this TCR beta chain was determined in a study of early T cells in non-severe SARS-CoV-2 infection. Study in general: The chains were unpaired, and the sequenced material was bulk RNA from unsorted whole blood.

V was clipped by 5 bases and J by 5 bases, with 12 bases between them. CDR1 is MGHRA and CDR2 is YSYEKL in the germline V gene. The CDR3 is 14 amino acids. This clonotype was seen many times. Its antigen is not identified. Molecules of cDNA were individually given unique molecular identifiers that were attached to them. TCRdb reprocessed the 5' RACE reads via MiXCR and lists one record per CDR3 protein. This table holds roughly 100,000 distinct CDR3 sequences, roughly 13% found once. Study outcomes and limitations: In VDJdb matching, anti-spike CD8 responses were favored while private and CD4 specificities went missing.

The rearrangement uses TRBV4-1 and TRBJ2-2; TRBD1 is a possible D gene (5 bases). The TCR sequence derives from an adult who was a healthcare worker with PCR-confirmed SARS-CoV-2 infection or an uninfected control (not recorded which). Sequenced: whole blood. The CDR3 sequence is CASSRGIGTGELFF. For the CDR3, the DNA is TGCGCCAGCAGCAGGGGAATAGGGACCGGGGAGCTGTTTTTT.